This TCR beta chain was observed in a study of cytomegalovirus exposure and HLA in healthy donors. With 6 bases removed from V and 0 bases from J, the gap between germline ends came to 9 bases. Per the germline V gene, CDR1 is MNHEY and CDR2 is SMNVEV (reference sequence). The CDR3 is made up of 14 amino acids. The primer mix had 60 Vbeta and 13 Jbeta primers. TCRdb's copy holds only in-frame clones and misses some; the assay was immunoSEQ multiplex PCR. The repertoire holds nearly 95,000 clones, with approximately 7.1% as singletons. This clone was counted ten times or more. This sequence was found in a man aged 45-65 years in good health and CMV-seronegative. Sequenced: PBMCs. The chain links TRBV27 to TRBJ1-5, with a possible D match to TRBD1 (5 bases). The CDR3 spells CASRKGDSNQPQHF. CDR3 sequence (DNA): TGTGCCAGCAGAAAAGGGGATAGCAATCAGCCCCAGCATTTT.